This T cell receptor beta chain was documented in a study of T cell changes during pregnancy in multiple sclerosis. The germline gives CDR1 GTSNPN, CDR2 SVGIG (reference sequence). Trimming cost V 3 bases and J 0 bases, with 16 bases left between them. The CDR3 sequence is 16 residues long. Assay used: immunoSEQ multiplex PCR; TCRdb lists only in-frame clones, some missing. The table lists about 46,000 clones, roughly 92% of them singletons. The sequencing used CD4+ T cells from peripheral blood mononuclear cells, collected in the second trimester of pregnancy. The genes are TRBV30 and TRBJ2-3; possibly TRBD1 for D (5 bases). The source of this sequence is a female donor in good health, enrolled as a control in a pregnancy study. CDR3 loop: CAWRYGGHLSTDTQYF. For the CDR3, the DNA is TGTGCCTGGAGATACGGCGGACATTTGAGCACAGATACGCAGTATTTT.